A single sample gave rise to the 18 T cell receptor beta chains below, sequenced in a study of CD8 T cell repertoires and HIV-1 epitope variants. Their antigens remain unidentified. Measured with immunoSEQ multiplex PCR; TCRdb has only the in-frame clones, and not every one. The sample lists about 4,700 clones, less than 75% occurring once. Source material: cultured CD8+ T cells derived from PBMCs. The source of these receptors is a male donor with HIV.

The V and J genes are TRBV5-6 and TRBJ1-1; no clear D. The CDR3 spans 13 residues. Trimming removed 0 bases at V and 1 base at J, with 4 bases between. The germline V gene encodes CDR1 SGHDT and CDR2 YYEEEE. DNA of the CDR3: TGTGCCAGCAGCTTGGGCGGGAACACTGAAGCTTTCTTT. Translating gives CASSLGGNTEAFF.

This clone came up once. This chain joins TRBV19 and TRBJ2-1; 7 nucleotides match TRBD2. V shed 8 bases, J shed 5 bases, and the junction held 3 bases outside the gene matches. This CDR3 is built from 12 residues. Germline V CDR1 and CDR2: LNHDA, SQIVND (reference sequence). CDR3 in DNA: TGTGCCAGTTGGGGGGGGAACAATGAGCAGTTCTTC. Translated: CASWGGNNEQFF.

This clone was seen a handful of times. V and J are TRBV28 and TRBJ1-2; a weak D match, TRBD1 (5 bases). This CDR3 has 10 residues. The germline V gene has CDR1 MDHEN and CDR2 SYDVKM. V lost 10 bases to trimming and J lost 11 bases, with 14 bases between them. The DNA for the CDR3 is TGTGCCACTACCCTTGGGACGTACACCTTC. As protein: CATTLGTYTF.

This clone was seen a few times. V is TRBV2 and J is TRBJ1-6; D gene ambiguous. V was trimmed by 4 bases and J by 7 bases, leaving 11 bases between them. The CDR3 has 14 amino acids. CDR1 is SNHLY, CDR2 FYNNEI, per germline. The CDR3 sequence: CASSVGERNSPLHF. CDR3 nucleotide sequence: TGTGCCAGCAGTGTCGGGGAAAGGAATTCACCCCTCCACTTT.

The CDR3 bases are TGCGCCAGCAGGCCGGACAGCTCCTACGAGCAGTACTTC. It yields the protein CASRPDSSYEQYF. The J gene is TRBJ2-7, the V gene TRBV5-1, with TRBD1 as a possible D gene (6 bases). The germline V gene has CDR1 SGHRS and CDR2 YFSETQ. The V end was cut by 5 bases, the J end by 0 bases, with 9 bases between. The CDR3 has 13 amino acids.

This clone was recorded a few times. The chain combines TRBV29-1 with TRBJ1-1; D is ambiguous. Germline V lookup: CDR1 SQVTM, CDR2 ANQGSEA. V was clipped by 6 bases and J by 1 base, with 9 bases between them. This CDR3 region has 12 residues. CDR3 protein: CSVPSGNTEAFF. For the CDR3, the DNA is TGCAGCGTGCCCTCAGGGAACACTGAAGCTTTCTTT.

The chain has TRBV6-4 and TRBJ2-1; TRBD2 aligns across 8 bases. Trimming took 4 bases from V and 0 from J; bases not matched to a gene: 2. CDR1 MRHNA and CDR2 SNTAGT come from the germline V gene. The CDR3 length is 15 residues. CDR3 loop: CASSVSGISYNEQFF. Here the CDR3 DNA reads TGTGCCAGCAGTGTTAGCGGGATCTCCTACAATGAGCAGTTCTTC.

The chain combines TRBV28 with TRBJ1-1; the D is unclear. Germline values: CDR1 MDHEN, CDR2 SYDVKM. CDR3 length: 16 residues. Deletions cut 6 bases from V and 0 bases from J, with 17 bases between. The CDR3 region is CASRTLYGRLNTEAFF. CDR3 DNA: TGTGCCAGCAGGACTTTATATGGCAGGCTGAACACTGAAGCTTTCTTT.

The CDR3 reads CAWSTGGYEQYF. DNA for the CDR3: TGTGCCTGGAGTACAGGGGGCTACGAGCAGTACTTC. V is TRBV30 and J is TRBJ2-7, with TRBD1 identical over 8 bases. With V trimmed by 2 bases and J by 3 bases, 0 bases remained unmatched. Per germline, CDR1 GTSNPN and CDR2 SVGIG (reference sequence). This CDR3 region has 12 residues.

J is TRBJ2-7 and V is TRBV28; D might be TRBD1 (9 bases). V dropped 8 bases and J dropped 6 bases, with 20 bases sitting between them. Per germline, CDR1 MDHEN and CDR2 SYDVKM. This CDR3 contains 14 residues. As DNA, the CDR3 is TGTGCCAGCCGGGGGGGACAGGGTAGGGGCGAGCAGTACTTC. It is translated as CASRGGQGRGEQYF.

The rearrangement joins TRBV7-2 to TRBJ1-2; D unresolved. The V and J ends lost 1 base and 8 bases respectively, with 20 bases between them. This CDR3 comprises 16 residues. Germline CDR1 is SGHTA and CDR2 is FQGNSA. CDR3 amino acids: CASSLVAGSNNIGYTF. CDR3 nucleotides: TGTGCCAGCAGCTTAGTGGCGGGGTCAAATAATATAGGCTACACCTTC.

The chain couples TRBV30 to TRBJ1-1, with D unresolved. CDR1 is GTSNPN, CDR2 SVGIG, per germline (reference sequence). CDR3 length equals 12 residues. V was cut by 6 bases and J by 0 bases, with 8 bases left in between. The CDR3 DNA sequence: TGTGCCTGCCTCGGAATGAACACTGAAGCTTTCTTT. It yields the protein CACLGMNTEAFF.

The chain employs TRBV10-3 and TRBJ1-1; 7 nucleotides line up with TRBD1. The CDR3 totals 16 residues. Germline CDR1 is ENHRY and CDR2 is SYGVKD. Trimming took 4 bases from V and 7 from J; bases not matched to a gene: 15. The CDR3 sequence is CAISAGDAGTADEAFF. CDR3 sequence (DNA): TGTGCCATCAGTGCCGGAGACGCGGGGACAGCTGATGAAGCTTTCTTT.

The genes are TRBV10-3 and TRBJ2-5, with D possibly matching TRBD1 (5 bases). The better agreement between TRBJ2-7 and the DNA end casts doubt on the J call. There are 14 residues in the CDR3. Germline CDR1 reads ENHRY; CDR2 reads SYGVKD. DNA for the CDR3: TGTGCCATCAAAGATGGGGCCAGCTCCTACGAGCAGTACTTC. Translation: CAIKDGASSYEQYF.

This clone was observed a handful of times. The chain employs TRBV27 and TRBJ1-6; 8 bases agree with TRBD1. Germline CDR1 MNHEY, CDR2 SMNVEV (reference sequence). The CDR3 length is 15 residues. V lost 0 bases and J lost 9; bases outside the gene matches: 4. The CDR3 DNA is TGTGCCAGCAGTTTATCGGCAGGGGGCCCTTCACCCCTCCACTTT. Translation: CASSLSAGGPSPLHF.

J is TRBJ2-7 and V is TRBV14, with 9 bases that match TRBD2. The CDR3 length is 22 residues. After removal of 1 base from V and 3 bases from J, the junction contained 25 bases not matched to a gene. Germline assignment: CDR1 SGHDN and CDR2 FVKESK. The DNA of the CDR3 is TGTGCCAGCAGCCAAGGGTGGAGGACGGGACCCTGGGGTAGCGGGAGACTCTACGAGCAGTACTTC. As protein: CASSQGWRTGPWGSGRLYEQYF.

The chain uses TRBV7-3 and TRBJ1-5; TRBD1 aligns across 9 bases. V lost 5 bases, J lost 7 bases, and 12 bases stayed unmatched. The CDR3 loop spans 16 amino acids. Germline-derived CDR1 and CDR2 are SGHTA and FQGTGA. CDR3 nucleotides: TGTGCCAGCAGCCAGGCGACAGACAGGGGGGAGCAGCCCCAGCATTTT. Translating gives CASSQATDRGEQPQHF.

The genes are TRBV4-1 and TRBJ2-1; D ambiguous. V was trimmed by 1 base and J by 9 bases, leaving 4 bases between them. CDR1 is MGHRA, CDR2 YSYEKL, per germline. CDR3 length equals 11 residues. This CDR3 is CASSQGGEQFF. The CDR3 nucleotides read TGCGCCAGCAGCCAAGGGGGTGAGCAGTTCTTC.